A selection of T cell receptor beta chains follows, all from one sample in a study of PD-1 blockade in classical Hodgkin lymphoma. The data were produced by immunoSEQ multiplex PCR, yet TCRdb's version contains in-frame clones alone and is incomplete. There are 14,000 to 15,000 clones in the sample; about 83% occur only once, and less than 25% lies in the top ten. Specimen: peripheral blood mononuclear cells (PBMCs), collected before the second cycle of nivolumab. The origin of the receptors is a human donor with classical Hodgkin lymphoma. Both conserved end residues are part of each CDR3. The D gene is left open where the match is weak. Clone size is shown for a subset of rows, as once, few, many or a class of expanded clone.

CDR3aa: CASSSRAESYSSTDTQYF
CDR3nt: TGTGCCAGTAGTTCGAGGGCCGAAAGTTATTCTAGCACAGATACGCAGTATTTT
abundance: .
v_gene: TRBV19
j_gene: TRBJ2-3
d_gene: .

CDR3aa: CASSSIGGPGEAFF
CDR3nt: TGTGCCAGCAGCTCGATAGGGGGGCCAGGTGAAGCTTTCTTT
abundance: .
v_gene: TRBV7-2
j_gene: TRBJ1-1
d_gene: .

CDR3aa: CASSLAGHQPQHF
CDR3nt: TGCGCCAGCAGCTTGGCAGGGCATCAGCCCCAGCATTTT
abundance: .
v_gene: TRBV5-1
j_gene: TRBJ1-5
d_gene: .

CDR3aa: CAISEEGTYGYTF
CDR3nt: TGTGCCATCAGTGAGGAAGGGACTTATGGCTACACCTTC
abundance: few
v_gene: TRBV10-3
j_gene: TRBJ1-2
d_gene: .

CDR3aa: CASSSFSVNTEAFF
CDR3nt: TGTGCCAGCAGCTCCTTCTCTGTGAACACTGAAGCTTTCTTT
abundance: .
v_gene: TRBV5-4
j_gene: TRBJ1-1
d_gene: .

CDR3aa: CASSLEIGDEQYF
CDR3nt: TGTGCCAGCAGCTTAGAGATCGGGGACGAGCAGTACTTC
abundance: .
v_gene: TRBV7-6
j_gene: TRBJ2-7
d_gene: .

CDR3aa: CAIKSPGRGEETQYF
CDR3nt: TGTGCCATCAAGTCCCCGGGGCGAGGAGAGGAGACCCAGTACTTC
abundance: .
v_gene: TRBV10-3
j_gene: TRBJ2-5
d_gene: .

CDR3aa: CAIRDRDSDTQYF
CDR3nt: TGTGCCATCAGGGACAGGGATTCAGATACGCAGTATTTT
abundance: .
v_gene: TRBV10-3
j_gene: TRBJ2-3
d_gene: TRBD1

CDR3aa: CASFSVSYEQYF
CDR3nt: TGTGCCAGCTTTTCGGTGTCCTACGAGCAGTACTTC
abundance: hyperexpanded
v_gene: TRBV27
j_gene: TRBJ2-7
d_gene: .

CDR3aa: CASSSGLEGDTQYF
CDR3nt: TGTGCCAGCAGCTCGGGACTAGAGGGAGATACGCAGTATTTT
abundance: .
v_gene: TRBV7-2
j_gene: TRBJ2-3
d_gene: TRBD2

CDR3aa: CASSQSPGGGPTDTQYF
CDR3nt: TGCGCCAGCAGTCAATCCCCCGGGGGGGGCCCCACAGATACGCAGTATTTT
abundance: .
v_gene: TRBV23-1
j_gene: TRBJ2-3
d_gene: TRBD2

CDR3aa: CASSYEFGITGGYTF
CDR3nt: TGTGCCAGCAGTTACGAATTCGGGATCACAGGGGGCTACACCTTC
abundance: .
v_gene: TRBV6-6
j_gene: TRBJ1-2
d_gene: .

CDR3aa: CASSRNAADGTEAFF
CDR3nt: TGTGCCAGTAGTCGGAATGCCGCGGACGGCACTGAAGCTTTCTTT
abundance: .
v_gene: TRBV19
j_gene: TRBJ1-1
d_gene: .

CDR3aa: CASSLFLASNTGELFF
CDR3nt: TGTGCCAGCAGCTTGTTCCTGGCCTCGAACACCGGGGAGCTGTTTTTT
abundance: few
v_gene: TRBV5-4
j_gene: TRBJ2-2
d_gene: .

CDR3aa: CASSLAGGAGDQPQHF
CDR3nt: TGTGCCAGCAGCTTGGCGGGGGGCGCCGGGGATCAGCCCCAGCATTTT
abundance: .
v_gene: TRBV5-4
j_gene: TRBJ1-5
d_gene: .

CDR3aa: CASTPGQGRGYTF
CDR3nt: TGCGCCAGCACTCCGGGACAGGGGAGGGGCTACACCTTC
abundance: .
v_gene: TRBV4-3
j_gene: TRBJ1-2
d_gene: TRBD1

CDR3aa: CASSLGDRVATPREQYF
CDR3nt: TGTGCCAGCAGCCTGGGGGACAGGGTCGCCACTCCACGCGAGCAGTACTTC
abundance: .
v_gene: TRBV5-5
j_gene: TRBJ2-7
d_gene: TRBD1

CDR3aa: CASSVGWTGTGKNTEAFF
CDR3nt: TGTGCCAGCAGCGTAGGGTGGACAGGGACAGGAAAGAACACTGAAGCTTTCTTT
abundance: .
v_gene: TRBV9
j_gene: TRBJ1-1
d_gene: TRBD1

CDR3aa: CASSYGDIRNSPLHF
CDR3nt: TGTGCCAGCAGTTACGGGGACATCAGGAATTCACCCCTCCACTTT
abundance: few
v_gene: TRBV6-6
j_gene: TRBJ1-6
d_gene: .

CDR3aa: CASSPARGGSRADGYTF
CDR3nt: TGCGCCAGCAGCCCGGCGCGTGGGGGAAGCAGAGCGGATGGCTACACCTTC
abundance: .
v_gene: TRBV5-1
j_gene: TRBJ1-2
d_gene: .

CDR3aa: CASSDRDTGELFF
CDR3nt: TGCGCCAGCAGTGACCGGGACACCGGGGAGCTGTTTTTT
abundance: .
v_gene: TRBV10-1
j_gene: TRBJ2-2
d_gene: .

CDR3aa: CASSMGTGTLYGYTF
CDR3nt: TGCGCCAGCAGCATGGGGACAGGGACACTCTATGGCTACACCTTC
abundance: .
v_gene: TRBV5-4
j_gene: TRBJ1-2
d_gene: TRBD1

CDR3aa: CASSLGPGGANQPQHF
CDR3nt: TGTGCCAGCAGCTTGGGCCCGGGGGGGGCCAATCAGCCCCAGCATTTT
abundance: once
v_gene: TRBV5-8
j_gene: TRBJ1-5
d_gene: .

CDR3aa: CASSPSVESYEQYF
CDR3nt: TGCGCCAGCAGCCCCTCCGTCGAGTCCTACGAGCAGTACTTC
abundance: .
v_gene: TRBV4-1
j_gene: TRBJ2-7
d_gene: .

CDR3aa: CASSLELGSYEQYF
CDR3nt: TGTGCCAGCAGCTTAGAGTTAGGCTCCTACGAGCAGTACTTC
abundance: .
v_gene: TRBV7-8
j_gene: TRBJ2-7
d_gene: .

CDR3aa: CASRAITAHSPLHF
CDR3nt: TGTGCCAGCAGGGCAATCACAGCACATTCACCCCTCCACTTT
abundance: .
v_gene: TRBV27
j_gene: TRBJ1-6
d_gene: .

CDR3aa: CASTRTTRVVETQYF
CDR3nt: TGTGCCAGCACACGAACCACACGGGTTGTTGAAACCCAGTACTTC
abundance: .
v_gene: TRBV2
j_gene: TRBJ2-5
d_gene: .

CDR3aa: CASSLAGTVNSPLHF
CDR3nt: TGTGCCAGCAGCTTGGCCGGCACAGTGAATTCACCCCTCCACTTT
abundance: .
v_gene: TRBV5-4
j_gene: TRBJ1-6
d_gene: .

CDR3aa: CASSQRSPGAEITNSPLHF
CDR3nt: TGTGCCAGCAGCCAAAGGAGTCCGGGGGCCGAGATCACGAATTCACCCCTCCACTTT
abundance: .
v_gene: TRBV14
j_gene: TRBJ1-6
d_gene: .

CDR3aa: CASRGGSAEAFF
CDR3nt: TGTGCCAGTAGGGGGGGTAGCGCTGAAGCTTTCTTT
abundance: .
v_gene: TRBV19
j_gene: TRBJ1-1
d_gene: .

CDR3aa: CASTLKWYTEAFF
CDR3nt: TGTGCCAGCACCTTAAAATGGTACACTGAAGCTTTCTTT
abundance: .
v_gene: TRBV28
j_gene: TRBJ1-1
d_gene: .

CDR3aa: CASSLRGEGETQYF
CDR3nt: TGTGCCAGCAGCTTACGGGGGGAGGGGGAGACCCAGTACTTC
abundance: .
v_gene: TRBV7-2
j_gene: TRBJ2-5
d_gene: TRBD2

CDR3aa: CAIMGWSGGENTQYF
CDR3nt: TGTGCCATCATGGGGTGGAGCGGGGGGGAAAATACGCAGTATTTT
abundance: .
v_gene: TRBV10-3
j_gene: TRBJ2-3
d_gene: TRBD2

CDR3aa: CASSFPRVQPQHF
CDR3nt: TGTGCCAGCAGTTTCCCCAGGGTCCAGCCCCAGCATTTT
abundance: .
v_gene: TRBV28
j_gene: TRBJ1-5
d_gene: .

CDR3aa: CASSYPGANGYTF
CDR3nt: TGTGCCAGCAGTTACCCAGGGGCGAATGGCTACACCTTC
abundance: .
v_gene: TRBV6-6
j_gene: TRBJ1-2
d_gene: .

CDR3aa: CAISDPEGQGVRETQYF
CDR3nt: TGTGCCATCAGTGATCCAGAGGGACAGGGGGTACGGGAGACCCAGTACTTC
abundance: .
v_gene: TRBV10-3
j_gene: TRBJ2-5
d_gene: TRBD1

CDR3aa: CASSVAADPKKLFF
CDR3nt: TGTGCCAGCAGCGTAGCGGCAGACCCTAAAAAACTGTTTTTT
abundance: .
v_gene: TRBV9
j_gene: TRBJ1-4
d_gene: .

CDR3aa: CASRPGGSNQPQHF
CDR3nt: TGTGCCAGTAGACCCGGGGGGAGCAATCAGCCCCAGCATTTT
abundance: .
v_gene: TRBV19
j_gene: TRBJ1-5
d_gene: .

CDR3aa: CASSQELNRPEAFF
CDR3nt: TGCGCCAGCAGCCAAGAACTCAATCGGCCTGAAGCTTTCTTT
abundance: .
v_gene: TRBV4-1
j_gene: TRBJ1-1
d_gene: .

CDR3aa: CASRVALGFYEQYF
CDR3nt: TGTGCCAGCAGAGTAGCTTTAGGTTTCTACGAGCAGTACTTC
abundance: .
v_gene: TRBV27
j_gene: TRBJ2-7
d_gene: .

CDR3aa: CASSNTDTQYF
CDR3nt: TGTGCCAGCAGCAACACAGATACGCAGTATTTT
abundance: .
v_gene: TRBV2
j_gene: TRBJ2-3
d_gene: .

CDR3aa: CASSSTGVWEQYF
CDR3nt: TGCGCCAGCAGCTCTACAGGGGTATGGGAGCAGTACTTC
abundance: .
v_gene: TRBV5-1
j_gene: TRBJ2-7
d_gene: TRBD1

CDR3aa: CASSSSGGAGNSPLHF
CDR3nt: TGTGCCAGCAGTTCGTCAGGGGGCGCGGGTAATTCACCCCTCCACTTT
abundance: .
v_gene: TRBV6-6
j_gene: TRBJ1-6
d_gene: TRBD1

CDR3aa: CASSPRWERNTGELFF
CDR3nt: TGTGCCAGCAGCCCGAGGTGGGAACGAAACACCGGGGAGCTGTTTTTT
abundance: once
v_gene: TRBV5-6
j_gene: TRBJ2-2
d_gene: .

CDR3aa: CASSPWYGEQQYF
CDR3nt: TGTGCCAGCTCACCATGGTACGGGGAACAGCAGTACTTC
abundance: .
v_gene: TRBV18
j_gene: TRBJ2-7
d_gene: .

CDR3aa: CASSGGLPSSGNTIYF
CDR3nt: TGTGCCAGCAGCGGGGGCCTCCCAAGCTCTGGAAACACCATATATTTT
abundance: .
v_gene: TRBV9
j_gene: TRBJ1-3
d_gene: .

CDR3aa: CSVAEGSPSYEQYF
CDR3nt: TGCAGCGTTGCGGAGGGGTCCCCCTCCTACGAGCAGTACTTC
abundance: .
v_gene: TRBV29-1
j_gene: TRBJ2-7
d_gene: .

CDR3aa: CASSPPFSGANVLTF
CDR3nt: TGTGCCAGCAGCCCACCATTCTCTGGGGCCAACGTCCTGACTTTC
abundance: .
v_gene: TRBV7-9
j_gene: TRBJ2-6
d_gene: .

CDR3aa: CASSQDQGSYNEQFF
CDR3nt: TGCGCCAGCAGCCAAGATCAGGGCTCCTACAATGAGCAGTTCTTC
abundance: .
v_gene: TRBV4-3
j_gene: TRBJ2-1
d_gene: .

CDR3aa: CASSPTTSTDTQYF
CDR3nt: TGTGCCAGCAGTCCTACGACTAGCACAGATACGCAGTATTTT
abundance: .
v_gene: TRBV7-2
j_gene: TRBJ2-3
d_gene: .

CDR3aa: CASSFGLAGTLYNEQFF
CDR3nt: TGTGCCAGCAGCTTCGGACTAGCGGGGACCCTATACAATGAGCAGTTCTTC
abundance: .
v_gene: TRBV7-6
j_gene: TRBJ2-1
d_gene: TRBD2

CDR3aa: CASKGQGEQFF
CDR3nt: TGCGCCAGCAAAGGACAGGGTGAGCAGTTCTTC
abundance: .
v_gene: TRBV10-1
j_gene: TRBJ2-1
d_gene: TRBD1

CDR3aa: CASSKGPGQDNSPLHF
CDR3nt: TGTGCCAGCAGCAAAGGGCCGGGGCAGGATAATTCACCCCTCCACTTT
abundance: .
v_gene: TRBV21-1
j_gene: TRBJ1-6
d_gene: .

CDR3aa: CASSVYAGSNQPQHF
CDR3nt: TGTGCCAGCAGTGTCTACGCCGGGAGCAATCAGCCCCAGCATTTT
abundance: few
v_gene: TRBV27
j_gene: TRBJ1-5
d_gene: .

CDR3aa: CASSSTTAGWKETQYF
CDR3nt: TGTGCCAGCAGTTCTACCACAGCGGGGTGGAAAGAGACCCAGTACTTC
abundance: .
v_gene: TRBV27
j_gene: TRBJ2-5
d_gene: TRBD2

CDR3aa: CASSVVTALNTEAFF
CDR3nt: TGTGCCAGCAGCGTAGTGACAGCCTTGAACACTGAAGCTTTCTTT
abundance: .
v_gene: TRBV9
j_gene: TRBJ1-1
d_gene: .

CDR3aa: CASSAENLPKAGAHGNTIYF
CDR3nt: TGCGCCAGCAGCGCCGAGAATTTACCAAAGGCAGGGGCGCATGGAAACACCATATATTTT
abundance: .
v_gene: TRBV5-1
j_gene: TRBJ1-3
d_gene: .